Shown below are 17 T cell receptor beta chains from a single sample sequenced in a study of cytomegalovirus exposure and HLA in healthy donors. Amplification used 60 Vbeta primers and 13 Jbeta primers. Profiled with immunoSEQ multiplex PCR; TCRdb holds only in-frame clones, not every one. The sample shows more than 50,000 clones, over 55% of them seen only once. The sequencing sample was made of PBMCs. The receptor set was obtained from a man aged 35-49 years in good health and CMV-seropositive.

The V and J genes are TRBV14 and TRBJ1-3; D remains ambiguous. This CDR3 comprises 12 residues. Germline CDR1 SGHDN, CDR2 FVKESK. The V end was cut by 5 bases, the J end by 4 bases, with 6 bases between. The CDR3 DNA reads as TGTGCCAGCAGCGCTCAGGGAAACACCATATATTTT. Translated, it gives CASSAQGNTIYF.

The J gene is TRBJ2-7, the V gene TRBV27, with 9 bases that match TRBD1. The CDR3 totals 15 residues. V was clipped by 6 bases and J by 2 bases; unmatched bases: 8. Per germline, CDR1 MNHEY and CDR2 SMNVEV (reference sequence). The CDR3 spells CASRRPGQGAYEQYF. CDR3 coding DNA: TGTGCCAGCAGGCGACCGGGACAGGGAGCCTACGAGCAGTACTTC.

The V and J genes are TRBV7-9 and TRBJ2-7; D ambiguous. Trimming left V 5 bases short and J 4 bases short, with 9 bases between. The germline gives CDR1 SEHNR, CDR2 FQNEAQ (reference sequence). This CDR3 is 12 amino acids long. CDR3 sequence (DNA): TGTGCCAGCAGCCCCCCGCGTTACGAGCAGTACTTC. Translating it yields CASSPPRYEQYF.

The rearrangement joins TRBV7-9 to TRBJ1-4, with unresolved D. Trimming stripped 5 bases from V and 9 bases from J, with 10 bases between. This CDR3 contains 12 residues. CDR1 and CDR2 from the germline V gene are SEHNR and FQNEAQ (reference sequence). CDR3 amino acids: CASSPNFQKLFF. The CDR3 DNA is TGTGCCAGCAGCCCCAATTTTCAAAAACTGTTTTTT.

The chain has TRBV10-3 and TRBJ1-2; D gene ambiguous. The CDR3 contains 13 residues. The V and J ends lost 10 bases and 3 bases respectively, with 15 bases between them. Germline V lookup: CDR1 ENHRY, CDR2 SYGVKD. CDR3 in DNA: TGTGCCACCTCCCCACAGAATTACTATGGCTACACCTTC. It translates to CATSPQNYYGYTF.

The CDR3: CASRRTSGDYEQYF. The CDR3 bases are TGTGCCAGCAGACGGACTAGCGGGGACTACGAGCAGTACTTC. The chain combines TRBV6-1 with TRBJ2-7, with 12 bases identical to TRBD2. V dropped 6 bases and J dropped 3; count of bases not matched to a gene: 3. Germline V gene lookup returns CDR1 MNHNS and CDR2 SASEGT. The CDR3 runs to 14 residues.

The rearrangement links TRBV21-1 to TRBJ1-1; TRBD1, the table's D call, was not compared with the DNA. TRBV21-1 constitutes a pseudogene. This CDR3 contains 17 residues. The CDR3 is CASSRSYRGSPNTEAFF. CDR3 nucleotide sequence: TGTGCCAGCAGCAGATCCTACAGGGGTAGCCCGAACACTGAAGCTTTCTTT.

This sequence joins TRBV6-5 and TRBJ1-5; D is perhaps TRBD1 (5 bases). Germline V CDR1 and CDR2: MNHEY, SVGAGI. V was shortened by 6 bases and J by 7 bases, with 16 bases between the two germline ends. This CDR3 spans 14 amino acids. CDR3 sequence reads: CASRAGPLHQPQHF. The DNA of the CDR3 is TGTGCCAGCAGGGCGGGACCTCTTCACCAGCCCCAGCATTTT.

The chain employs TRBV6-5 and TRBJ1-1; D is unclear. Germline lookup yields CDR1 MNHEY and CDR2 SVGAGI. The ends were cut back, 3 bases at V and 1 base at J, with 6 bases in the middle. This CDR3 has 13 residues. The CDR3 DNA sequence: TGTGCCAGCAGTTATTCGTGGAACACTGAAGCTTTCTTT. Its translation is CASSYSWNTEAFF.

This clone has only a few counts. This chain joins TRBV4-3 and TRBJ1-2; 9 positions agree with TRBD1. CDR1 LGHNA and CDR2 YSLEER come from the germline V gene. V shed 6 bases, J shed 7 bases, and the junction held 15 bases outside the gene matches. CDR3 length: 16 residues. CDR3 DNA sequence: TGCGCCAGCAGTACCCTGACAGGACAGGGGAAGGGTGGCTACACCTTC. Its translation is CASSTLTGQGKGGYTF.

In DNA form, the CDR3 reads TGTGCCAGCAGCTTAAGGGCAGGGCCTGCAGATACGCAGTATTTT. Amino acids: CASSLRAGPADTQYF. The chain uses TRBV11-3 and TRBJ2-3; D is perhaps TRBD1 (5 bases). CDR3 size: 15 residues. CDR1 SGHNT and CDR2 YENEEA come from the germline V gene. The V gene lost 2 bases and the J gene lost 4 bases, with 13 bases spanning the gap.

This clone appeared a single time. V gene TRBV27 combines with J gene TRBJ1-1, with D maybe TRBD1 (5 bases). V dropped 5 bases and J dropped 6 bases, with 16 bases sitting between them. The CDR3 is made up of 14 amino acids. CDR1 is MNHEY, CDR2 SMNVEV, per germline (reference sequence). Written as DNA, the CDR3 is TGTGCCAGCAGTGTCAGGGAAGGGACTTCTGAAGCTTTCTTT. Translated, it gives CASSVREGTSEAFF.

V usage is TRBV2 and J usage is TRBJ2-5; 7 positions agree with TRBD2. This CDR3 has 11 amino acids. Losses at the gene ends were 8 bases for V and 4 bases for J; bases not matched to a gene: 1. The germline gives CDR1 SNHLY, CDR2 FYNNEI. CDR3 DNA sequence: TGTGCCAGCGGGGAGGGAGAGACCCAGTACTTC. Its protein product is CASGEGETQYF. Supplemented by reference TRBV2 and TRBJ2-5, the full variable domain reads EPEVTQTPSHQVTQMGQEVILRCVPISNHLYFYWYRQILGQKVEFLVSFYNNEISEKSEIFDDQFSVERPDGSNFTLKIRSTKLEDSAMYFCASGEGETQYFGPGTRLLVL.

CDR3 coding DNA: TGTGCCAGCTCCATCGGGACAGGGCCCGAGGAGCAGTACTTC. Protein: CASSIGTGPEEQYF. The chain joins TRBV18 to TRBJ2-7; 9 bases line up with TRBD1. The CDR3 sequence is 14 residues long. Germline trimming cut 6 bases from V and 7 bases from J; bases unmatched to any gene: 10. CDR1 and CDR2 (germline): KGHSH, LQKENI. The entire variable domain, with the rest obtained from reference TRBV18 and TRBJ2-7, is as follows: NAGVMQNPRHLVRRRGQEARLRCSPMKGHSHVYWYRQLPEEGLKFMVYLQKENIIDESGMPKERFSAEFPKEGPSILRIQQVVRGDSAAYFCASSIGTGPEEQYFGPGTRLTVT.

The gene calls are TRBV25-1 and TRBJ1-6, with D uncertain. V lost 4 bases and J 9 bases, leaving 16 bases between the germline ends. The CDR3 covers 15 residues. In germline, CDR1 is MGHDK, CDR2 SYGVNS. The CDR3 DNA reads TGTGCCAGCAGTGCCCCGGCGGGGATGGGTTCACCCCTCCACTTT. Translated: CASSAPAGMGSPLHF.

The V call is TRBV5-8, the J call TRBJ1-1; D is ambiguous. This CDR3 has 14 residues. The germline V gene encodes CDR1 SGHTS and CDR2 YDEGEE. V lost 4 bases and J lost 1, with 11 bases in between. CDR3 sequence reads: CASSVTRKNTEAFF. The CDR3 bases are TGTGCCAGCAGCGTGACGCGGAAGAACACTGAAGCTTTCTTT. The variable domain in full, completed from reference TRBV5-8 and TRBJ1-1, reads EAGVTQSPTHLIKTRGQQATLRCSPISGHTSVYWYQQALGLGLQFLLWYDEGEERNRGNFPPRFSGRQFPNYSSELNVNALELEDSALYLCASSVTRKNTEAFFGQGTRLTVV.

This chain connects TRBV30 to TRBJ2-7; 7 bases are a match to TRBD2. CDR3 length: 12 residues. From germline, CDR1 is GTSNPN and CDR2 SVGIG (reference sequence). CDR3 DNA sequence: TGTGCTATCGCGGGGGAGTTATACGAGCAGTACTTC. Translating gives CAIAGELYEQYF.